This T cell receptor beta chain was retrieved from a study of blood T cell repertoires in COVID-19. Study summary: Material from acute and convalescent COVID-19 was sourced from the United States, Italy and Spain. Sources were T cells, B-cell-depleted T cells, or PBMCs; the material itself was cDNA or gDNA.

Germline-derived CDR1 and CDR2 are MNHEY and SMNVEV (reference sequence). This CDR3 contains 15 residues. V lost 4 bases to trimming and J lost 0 bases; unmatched junction nucleotides: 3. The authors' processing: Amplification with reference gene primers provided the estimates of nucleated cell counts. Measured with immunoSEQ multiplex PCR; TCRdb has only the in-frame clones, and not every one. V and J calls and clone size are those listed in that table; D and trimming were worked out from the DNA. The table has approximately 190,000 clones, 86% seen once; the top ten hold around 23%. Cohort assignment relied on participant-reported clinical history.

The chain employs TRBV27 and TRBJ2-5, with 9 positions matching TRBD1. This clonotype was obtained from a woman aged 40-49 years in a cohort exposed to, infected with or recovered from COVID-19 (not recorded which). The sample taken for sequencing was PBMCs or T cells enriched from blood (not recorded which). The CDR3 is CASSSRDRDQETQYF. The CDR3 DNA reads as TGTGCCAGCAGTTCCCGGGACAGGGACCAAGAGACCCAGTACTTC.